The rows below give T cell receptor beta chains drawn from one sample of a study of long-term antiretroviral therapy in people with HIV. TCRdb's table, derived via immunoSEQ multiplex PCR, lists solely in-frame clones and lacks some. Of 25,000 to 30,000 clones in the sample, approximately 83% were seen once. Sample: unsorted PBMCs, taken about 2.7 years after starting antiretroviral therapy. The origin of the receptors is a man aged 25 to 45 with HIV. CDR3s include the opening cysteine and the closing phenylalanine or tryptophan. D genes are given only for firm matches. Not every row has a clone size; where given, it reads once, few, many or a size class.

J: TRBJ2-1
D: -
size: -
V: TRBV20-1
DNA: TGCAGTACTGGGGGATTCGGTGAGCAGTTCTTC
CDR3: CSTGGFGEQFF

J: TRBJ1-1
D: TRBD1
size: -
V: TRBV6-5
DNA: TGTGCCAGCAGTTACGGTGAGACAGGGGTTCACACTGAAGCTTTCTTT
CDR3: CASSYGETGVHTEAFF

J: TRBJ2-1
D: -
size: -
V: TRBV19
DNA: TGTGCCAGTAGTGGGGAAGTGTCCTACAATGAGCAGTTCTTC
CDR3: CASSGEVSYNEQFF

J: TRBJ2-7
D: TRBD1
size: -
V: TRBV27
DNA: TGTGCCAGCAGTACTAAGGACAGGGGGCCCTACGAGCAGTACTTC
CDR3: CASSTKDRGPYEQYF

J: TRBJ2-2
D: -
size: -
V: TRBV27
DNA: TGTGCCAGCAGTTTAATCCGTGCGACCGGGGAGCTGTTTTTT
CDR3: CASSLIRATGELFF

J: TRBJ2-7
D: -
size: -
V: TRBV7-8
DNA: TGTGCCAGCAGCTTACTAAGGGCGGGGGAGCAGTACTTC
CDR3: CASSLLRAGEQYF

J: TRBJ2-7
D: -
size: -
V: TRBV4-2
DNA: TGTGCCAGCAGCCAAGATTTGGGGGATAGCTCCTACGAGCAGTACTTC
CDR3: CASSQDLGDSSYEQYF

J: TRBJ2-2
D: TRBD2
size: -
V: TRBV6-1
DNA: TGTGCCAGCAGTGCGACTAGCGGGGGGGCTATCGGGGAGCTGTTTTTT
CDR3: CASSATSGGAIGELFF

J: TRBJ2-1
D: -
size: few
V: TRBV28
DNA: TGTGCCAGCAGTATAATCTTTAGCGGAGTTTACAATGAGCAGTTCTTC
CDR3: CASSIIFSGVYNEQFF

J: TRBJ1-5
D: -
size: -
V: TRBV7-9
DNA: TGTGCCAGCAGCTTAGAGGCAGGGAGGAGGGGTCAGCCCCAGCATTTT
CDR3: CASSLEAGRRGQPQHF

J: TRBJ2-5
D: TRBD2
size: once
V: TRBV30
DNA: TGTGCCTGGAGTGTACGGCGGACTAGCGGGACCCAAGAGACCCAGTACTTC
CDR3: CAWSVRRTSGTQETQYF

J: TRBJ2-3
D: -
size: once
V: TRBV6-6
DNA: TGTGCCAGCAGTTACCAAGTAGGGGGGGGGACAGATACGCAGTATTTT
CDR3: CASSYQVGGGTDTQYF

J: TRBJ2-2
D: TRBD2
size: -
V: TRBV7-2
DNA: TGTGCCAGCAGCCGCGGGCTAGCGGGTACCGGGGAGCTGTTTTTT
CDR3: CASSRGLAGTGELFF

J: TRBJ2-5
D: -
size: -
V: TRBV19
DNA: TGTGCCAGTAGTATAGGTCACAGCGTAATACTCCAAGAGACCCAGTACTTC
CDR3: CASSIGHSVILQETQYF

J: TRBJ2-7
D: -
size: -
V: TRBV15
DNA: TGTGCCACCAGCGATTCACAGCGTTATCCCTACGAGCAGTACTTC
CDR3: CATSDSQRYPYEQYF

J: TRBJ2-1
D: -
size: -
V: TRBV9
DNA: TGTGCCAGCAGCGTTAGCGGCAGCTCCTACAATGAGCAGTTCTTC
CDR3: CASSVSGSSYNEQFF

J: TRBJ2-2
D: TRBD1
size: -
V: TRBV5-1
DNA: TGCGCCAGCAGCCCGGGACAGGGGGCTTACACCGGGGAGCTGTTTTTT
CDR3: CASSPGQGAYTGELFF

J: TRBJ1-5
D: TRBD1
size: once
V: TRBV28
DNA: TGTGCCAGCAGTCCGCCGGACAGGGAAAAATGGCATTTT
CDR3: CASSPPDREKWHF

J: TRBJ1-3
D: TRBD1
size: -
V: TRBV6-1
DNA: TGTGCCAGCAGTGAAGCGCTGGGACAGGGTGGAAACACCATATATTTT
CDR3: CASSEALGQGGNTIYF

J: TRBJ1-2
D: -
size: -
V: TRBV29-1
DNA: TGCAGCGTTACCAGCCCCTATGGCTACACCTTC
CDR3: CSVTSPYGYTF

J: TRBJ1-1
D: -
size: -
V: TRBV4-2
DNA: TGTGCCAGCAGCCAAACCAGAGATATGGTTGAAGCTTTCTTT
CDR3: CASSQTRDMVEAFF

J: TRBJ1-6
D: -
size: -
V: TRBV5-1
DNA: TGCGCCACCAGACAGGAGTATAATTCACCCCTCCACTTT
CDR3: CATRQEYNSPLHF

J: TRBJ1-5
D: TRBD1
size: -
V: TRBV7-2
DNA: TGTGCCAGCAGCTTGGGACAGGCTAATCAGCCCCAGCATTTT
CDR3: CASSLGQANQPQHF

J: TRBJ2-7
D: -
size: -
V: TRBV4-2
DNA: TGTGCCAGCAGCCAAGAAGTTGGAGCGGGCTTTTCCTACGAGCAGTACTTC
CDR3: CASSQEVGAGFSYEQYF

J: TRBJ1-2
D: TRBD1
size: -
V: TRBV6-5
DNA: TGTGCCAGCAGACCACAGGGGTTGCATGGCTACACCTTC
CDR3: CASRPQGLHGYTF

J: TRBJ1-6
D: TRBD1
size: -
V: TRBV6-1
DNA: TGTGCCAGCAGTGCCCGGACAGGGTCTGATAATTCACCCCTCCACTTT
CDR3: CASSARTGSDNSPLHF

J: TRBJ1-6
D: -
size: -
V: TRBV7-9
DNA: TGTGCCAGCAGCCAGTCCTTTGCCAGCGGTTCACCCCTCCACTTT
CDR3: CASSQSFASGSPLHF

J: TRBJ2-4
D: TRBD1
size: -
V: TRBV30
DNA: TGTGCCTGGAGTGTACTAAGACAGGGATTAGCCAAAAACATTCAGTACTTC
CDR3: CAWSVLRQGLAKNIQYF

J: TRBJ1-1
D: -
size: -
V: TRBV27
DNA: TGTGCCAGCAAATCGACGTTTGAAGCTTTCTTT
CDR3: CASKSTFEAFF

J: TRBJ1-1
D: -
size: -
V: TRBV5-6
DNA: TGTGCCAGCAGATCTCAAAGTCGGACTGAAGCTTTCTTT
CDR3: CASRSQSRTEAFF

J: TRBJ1-1
D: -
size: -
V: TRBV19
DNA: TGTGCCAGTAGTATAAGGTCTTCTGGGGGCAGAGGTACTGAAGCTTTCTTT
CDR3: CASSIRSSGGRGTEAFF

J: TRBJ2-5
D: TRBD2
size: -
V: TRBV19
DNA: TGTGCCAGTAGTACCCTTCGCGTTGCGGGGGGACAAGAGACCCAGTACTTC
CDR3: CASSTLRVAGGQETQYF

J: TRBJ2-1
D: TRBD2
size: -
V: TRBV11-3
DNA: TGTGCCAGCAGCCAGACTAGCGGGGGGGGAAATGAGCAGTTCTTC
CDR3: CASSQTSGGGNEQFF

J: TRBJ2-7
D: TRBD2
size: -
V: TRBV5-6
DNA: TGTGCCAGCAGCTTGTGGGGTCTAGCGGGAGGATCCTACGAGCAGTACTTC
CDR3: CASSLWGLAGGSYEQYF

J: TRBJ2-7
D: -
size: -
V: TRBV11-2
DNA: TGTGCCAGCAGCTTATTCGGGGCGGATGGGTACGAGCAGTACTTC
CDR3: CASSLFGADGYEQYF

J: TRBJ1-4
D: -
size: -
V: TRBV19
DNA: TGTGCCAGTAGTATAGATTGGGCAAATGAAAAACTGTTTTTT
CDR3: CASSIDWANEKLFF

J: TRBJ1-1
D: TRBD1
size: -
V: TRBV5-4
DNA: TGTGCCAGCAGCTTGGCCGGGACAGCGAACACTGAAGCTTTCTTT
CDR3: CASSLAGTANTEAFF

J: TRBJ2-7
D: -
size: -
V: TRBV28
DNA: TGTGCCAGCGAACCGTCCCGCTCCTACGAGCAGTACTTC
CDR3: CASEPSRSYEQYF

J: TRBJ1-4
D: -
size: -
V: TRBV19
DNA: TGTGCCAGTAGTCAGCCGGGGAGGACTAATGAAAAACTGTTTTTT
CDR3: CASSQPGRTNEKLFF

J: TRBJ2-2
D: -
size: -
V: TRBV7-2
DNA: TGTGCCAGCAGCGGTCCGGGACTTAACACCGGGGAGCTGTTTTTT
CDR3: CASSGPGLNTGELFF

J: TRBJ1-5
D: -
size: -
V: TRBV10-3
DNA: TGTGCCATCAGTCCGTCGGGCGCGGAAAATCAGCCCCAGCATTTT
CDR3: CAISPSGAENQPQHF

J: TRBJ2-5
D: TRBD1
size: -
V: TRBV18
DNA: TGTGCCAGCTACCGGGACAGGGGGCCGAGAGAGACCCAGTACTTC
CDR3: CASYRDRGPRETQYF

J: TRBJ2-3
D: -
size: -
V: TRBV2
DNA: TGTGCCAGCAGTGCCCCCCAGGTGGGAGATACGCAGTATTTT
CDR3: CASSAPQVGDTQYF

J: TRBJ2-7
D: TRBD2
size: -
V: TRBV6-1
DNA: TGTGCCAGCAGTGAATGGGCTAGCGGGAGCTCCTACGAGCAGTACTTC
CDR3: CASSEWASGSSYEQYF

J: TRBJ1-6
D: TRBD1
size: once
V: TRBV9
DNA: TGTGCCAGCAGCCTCAGATCCGACAGGGGGTTTAATTCACCCCTCCACTTT
CDR3: CASSLRSDRGFNSPLHF

J: TRBJ2-1
D: -
size: -
V: TRBV10-3
DNA: TGTGCCATCAGTGAGTTCTTATATAGCTCCTACAATGAGCAGTTCTTC
CDR3: CAISEFLYSSYNEQFF

J: TRBJ2-1
D: TRBD2
size: once
V: TRBV11-2
DNA: TGTGCCAGCAGCCCGAGCGGACTAGCGGGAGTAGGTGAGCAGTTCTTC
CDR3: CASSPSGLAGVGEQFF

J: TRBJ1-5
D: -
size: few
V: TRBV28
DNA: TGTGCCAGCAGTCCCGGGACGGTTAGCAATCAGCCCCAGCATTTT
CDR3: CASSPGTVSNQPQHF

J: TRBJ2-1
D: TRBD2
size: -
V: TRBV5-1
DNA: TGCGCCAGCAGCTTGGCGGGACTAGCGGGAGATGAGCAGTTCTTC
CDR3: CASSLAGLAGDEQFF